This TCR beta chain is drawn from a study of shared T cell receptors in the human thymus (dated by TCRdb to the early 2020s). Broadly, across the study: The study investigated the way shared, self-reactive T-cell receptor alpha chains are produced in the human thymus.

Library preparation employed the immunoSEQ multiplex PCR assay. TCRdb re-hosts the immuneACCESS table, in-frame sequences only. Its copies lack some clones; in the studies checked, an unresolved V gene accounts for under half of them, and the cause for the rest is not known. The sample records some 660,000 clones, roughly 86% of which are singletons. Of the sample, roughly 0.0087% falls within the top ten clones. Of note for this clone: The antigen it recognizes is unknown. It has no much larger one-base neighbor in the sample; base qualities were not kept.

The junction shows trimming of 1 base on V and 0 bases on J, plus 10 bases between the germline ends. From a lookup of the germline V gene (reference sequence), CDR1 and CDR2 are SEHNR and FQNEAQ. Its CDR3 holds 15 amino acids, cysteine through phenylalanine. The entry retains the CDR3 DNA only, 45 bases that are in frame from base 1. The same sample was also studied in work on human thymus T cells. As that second paper reports: Immunologically healthy infants undergoing open corrective cardiac surgery for congenital heart defects in Finland were used as donors. Thymus tissue was obtained as surgical resects removed during corrective cardiac surgery. Usage of V and J gene segments appeared to be biased in both the thymic and the peripheral blood repertoires. The related research found that thymic TCR repertoires overlapped highly between unrelated individuals. TCR alpha and beta repertoires from under 10 infant thymus samples and a few related peripheral blood samples were characterized in the study. The cohort included 5 or 6 male and two female infants, with donor ages spanning 7 to 244 days. Thymocytes were freed from the tissue by mechanical means and kept at -70 degrees C as pellets of about 9-30 million cells. A QIAsymphony instrument was used to extract genomic DNA from the frozen cell pellets. Using the immunoSEQ multiplex PCR assay, the TCRB and TCRAD loci were amplified from a standardized quantity of quality-controlled genomic DNA. The amplicons covered the V(D)J region and were long enough to include the CDR3 and to identify the V and J genes. Through the commercial immunoSEQ service, the amplicons were sequenced on an Illumina platform. Corrections for primer bias and sequencing errors followed previously described methods, while TCRAD and TCRB definitions were based on the IMGT database. Analysis of the repertoires was done with immunoSEQ Analyzer 3.0 and VDJTools and included basic statistics, V/J segment usage, diversity estimates, rarefaction and pairwise overlap. Chao1, ChaoE, Efron-Thisted, Shannon and inverse Simpson indices were used to estimate diversity, which was also estimated on datasets down-sampled to the smallest sample. Repertoire overlap was assessed by strict matching of CDR3 nucleotide sequence, V gene and J gene, and clustering was done by Jaccard-based multidimensional scaling. On average, thymus samples gave about 750,000 unique TCRB clonotypes, whereas blood samples gave roughly 84,000.

Sequenced input: thymocytes. Recombination connected TRBV7-9 to TRBJ2-7; no D gene is confidently identified. The clonotype was recovered from a boy under two years old with a congenital heart defect. Donor details come from another sample of the same person, matched by shared clones. The bases read TGTGCCAGCAGCTTAGGCGGCCTTCGCTCCTACGAGCAGTACTTC. This translates into CASSLGGLRSYEQYF. When the CDR3 is completed using the reference TRBV7-9 and TRBJ2-7 genes on either side, the full variable domain is DTGVSQNPRHKITKRGQNVTFRCDPISEHNRLYWYRQTLGQGPEFLTYFQNEAQLEKSRLLSDRFSAERPKGSFSTLEIQRTEQGDSAMYLCASSLGGLRSYEQYFGPGTRLTVT.